These T cell receptor beta chains were read from a single sample in a study of response to subunit inactivated influenza vaccine. TCRdb re-derived calls from the RT-PCR reads in MiXCR, one entry per CDR3 protein. The repertoire has around 520,000 distinct CDR3 sequences, about 11% of them found once; the top ten carry about 9.4%. The source material was PBMCs from blood, sampled on the day of vaccination. The receptors here all came from a man in his fifties who received an inactivated influenza vaccine. CDR3s include the opening cysteine and the closing phenylalanine or tryptophan. The D gene is left open where the match is weak. Some rows have no size entry. The others give once, few or many, or a class for an expanded clone.

J gene,D gene,clone size,V gene,CDR3 DNA,CDR3 protein
TRBJ1-4,NA,few,TRBV11-2,TGTGCCAGCAGTTCGGACGGTCATGAAAAACTGTTTTTT,CASSSDGHEKLFF
TRBJ2-7,TRBD2,many,TRBV20-1,TGCAGTGCGACCGGGACTAGCGGATCCTACGAGCAGTACTTC,CSATGTSGSYEQYF
TRBJ2-7,TRBD2,NA,TRBV7-2,TGTGCCAGCAGGGATTTTAGCGGGAGCTCGTCGGTCGAGCAGTACTTC,CASRDFSGSSSVEQYF
TRBJ2-5,TRBD1,few,TRBV6-1,TGTGCCAGCAGTGAAGCATCAGGGGGCGTAAAGACCCAGTACTTC,CASSEASGGVKTQYF
TRBJ2-1,TRBD2,NA,TRBV12-3/TRBV12-4,TGTGCCAGCAGGCCCACCCCCGGGACTATCCCCAATGAGCAGTTCTTC,CASRPTPGTIPNEQFF
TRBJ2-7,NA,many,TRBV18,TGTGCCAGCTCCTCGCGAACCTACGAGCAGTACTTC,CASSSRTYEQYF
TRBJ2-7,NA,NA,TRBV5-1,TGCGCCAGCAGCACGGACACGTCTGGGATTTGGCAGCAGTACTTC,CASSTDTSGIWQQYF
TRBJ1-2,TRBD1,NA,TRBV3-1,TGTGCCAGCAGCCAAGATGGGACAGGTTCTGGCTACACCTTC,CASSQDGTGSGYTF
TRBJ2-7,TRBD2,NA,TRBV7-8,TGTGCCAGCACGACTCGGCGGGGGGCGACCTACGAGCAGTACTTC,CASTTRRGATYEQYF
TRBJ2-7,TRBD1,few,TRBV10-3,TGTGCCATCAGTGAGTCAGGGGGCGGCGAGCAGTACTTC,CAISESGGGEQYF
TRBJ1-1,NA,few,TRBV5-1,TGCGCCAGCAGCTTGGCTCCAGGGTATTCCACTGAAGCTTTCTTT,CASSLAPGYSTEAFF
TRBJ2-1,NA,NA,TRBV29-1,TGCAGCGTGTTAGGGGCGCGGGCGAGTGAGCAGTTCTTC,CSVLGARASEQFF
TRBJ2-3,NA,NA,TRBV7-9,TGTGCCAGCACCCGTCCCGGGACTCAGAGGGCAGATACGCAGTATTTT,CASTRPGTQRADTQYF
TRBJ2-1,NA,NA,TRBV5-1,TGCGCCAGCAGCTTGGGAAGCTCGGGAGAGCAGTTCTTC,CASSLGSSGEQFF
TRBJ2-3,TRBD2,NA,TRBV20-1,TGCAGTGCTCCCCGGGAGGGTGTCACAGATACGCAGTATTTT,CSAPREGVTDTQYF
TRBJ2-7,NA,few,TRBV12-3/TRBV12-4,TGTGCCAGCAGTTCAGGACGGACTAATACCTACGAGCAGTACTTC,CASSSGRTNTYEQYF
TRBJ2-1,TRBD2,few,TRBV5-1,TGCGCCAGCAGCTTGATAGCGGGAGGGCCCAATGAGCAGTTCTTC,CASSLIAGGPNEQFF
TRBJ2-1,NA,NA,TRBV21-1,TGTGCCAGCACTAGCGGGTTAACAAGGGAGCAGTTCTTC,CASTSGLTREQFF
TRBJ2-7,NA,NA,TRBV12-3/TRBV12-4,TGTGCCAGCAGTACCCCCCAGGGGGGGGCAGCTCAAGAGCAGTACTTC,CASSTPQGGAAQEQYF
TRBJ1-2,NA,many,TRBV3-1,TGTGCCAGCAGCCTGGCACCAGGAACAAACTATGGCTACACCTTC,CASSLAPGTNYGYTF
TRBJ1-2,NA,many,TRBV6-5,TGTGCCAGCAGTTACGGGCCAACAGGCCGTGGCTACACCTTC,CASSYGPTGRGYTF
TRBJ1-1,NA,few,TRBV6-2/TRBV6-3,TGTGCCAGCAGCAACGCAGTGGGGAACACTGAAGCTTTCTTT,CASSNAVGNTEAFF
TRBJ2-3,TRBD2,few,TRBV7-2,TGTGCCAGCAGCTTAGATGCTAGCGGGATGACAGATACGCAGTATTTT,CASSLDASGMTDTQYF
TRBJ2-7,TRBD2,NA,TRBV6-2/TRBV6-3,TGTGCCGGCAAAGCGGGGGGGGCCTACGAGCAGTACTTC,CAGKAGGAYEQYF
TRBJ1-1,NA,many,TRBV20-1,TGCAGTGCTTTAGGGGTGAACACTGAAGCTTTCTTT,CSALGVNTEAFF